This T cell receptor (beta chain) came from a study of cytomegalovirus exposure and HLA in healthy donors. Note on this clone: Its antigen remains unknown.

The study ran its PCR with 60 Vbeta and 13 Jbeta primers. The data were produced by immunoSEQ multiplex PCR, yet TCRdb's version contains in-frame clones alone and is incomplete. Altogether 200,000 to 250,000 clones are present, 60% to 80% being singletons, with the ten largest covering around 4%. The CDR3 spans 15 residues. The germline V gene has CDR1 SQVTM and CDR2 ANQGSEA. After removal of 3 bases from V and 5 bases from J, the junction contained 8 bases not matched to a gene. Study-level findings and limits: TRBV6-2, TRBV6-3 and some other V segments were excluded as indistinguishable. Later analysis demonstrated an association between a missense DCLRE1C variant and TCR beta V- and J-gene trimming.

This sequence originates from a male donor in good health and CMV-seronegative. The sample comprised PBMCs. V gene TRBV29-1 combines with J gene TRBJ1-1, with TRBD1 matching over 11 bases. CDR3 amino acids: CSVDTGQGVGTEAFF. The CDR3 DNA reads TGCAGCGTTGATACGGGACAGGGGGTAGGGACTGAAGCTTTCTTT. Combining the CDR3 with reference TRBV29-1 and TRBJ1-1 gives the whole variable domain SAVISQKPSRDICQRGTSLTIQCQVDSQVTMMFWYRQQPGQSLTLIATANQGSEATYESGFVIDKFPISRPNLTFSTLTVSNMSPEDSSIYLCSVDTGQGVGTEAFFGQGTRLTVV.